This T cell receptor beta chain was observed in a study of cytomegalovirus exposure and HLA in healthy donors. Study details: Approximately 80 million unique TCRs, all from HLA-typed donors, were included in an early release of the data. General study results and limits: TCR beta V- and J-gene trimming, according to a later analysis, was linked to a missense DCLRE1C variant. Later analysis indicated greater clonal expansion among HLA-associated TCR beta chains than among equally common other chains.

This clone came up a few times. The antigen remains unidentified. The PCR contained 60 Vbeta and 13 Jbeta primers. Per the study methods: Later, roughly 86 million unique TCR beta chains were counted in an analysis, and about 10 million of them were shared. Clones were sequenced by immunoSEQ multiplex PCR, and TCRdb holds only the in-frame ones, with some missing. D and trimming come from the DNA, and the V and J calls and clone size come from that table. The sample has 79,000 or so clones, about 69% seen once. Germline trimming cut 4 bases from V and 9 bases from J; bases unmatched to any gene: 6. The germline V gene encodes CDR1 LNHDA and CDR2 SQIVND (reference sequence). This CDR3 contains 13 residues.

The J gene is TRBJ2-4, the V gene TRBV19; 7 bases map to TRBD1. Sample: PBMCs. This TCR came from a woman in her 40s in good health and CMV-seropositive. The DNA of the CDR3 is TGTGCCAGTAGTAGGACAGGCAACGGCATTCAGTACTTC. Translating it yields CASSRTGNGIQYF.